These 7 T cell receptor beta chains originate from one sample sequenced in a study of T-cell memory formation after mild COVID-19. MiXCR was run by TCRdb on the 5' RACE reads, yielding one entry per CDR3 protein. Of around 470,000 distinct CDR3 sequences listed, roughly 20% were seen once; the top ten hold 7.5% to 9.5%. Sequenced material: PBMCs or a T cell subset sorted from them (not recorded which). These receptors were obtained from an adult woman who had mild COVID-19 (a few samples of this study predate the infection). Cell type and time point are not known.

This clonotype was detected only a few times. This rearrangement joins TRBV6-5 to TRBJ2-3; D might be TRBD2 (5 bases). V shed 8 bases and J shed 4 bases, with 10 bases lying between them. This CDR3 spans 12 amino acids. Germline lookup yields CDR1 MNHEY and CDR2 SVGAGI. As DNA, the CDR3 is TGTGCCAGCGGAGAGGGCCCAGATACGCAGTATTTT. As protein: CASGEGPDTQYF.

The chain carries TRBV5-1 and TRBJ1-1; possible D gene TRBD1, 6 bases. This CDR3 has 13 amino acids. V was clipped by 1 base and J by 8 bases, with 12 bases between them. The germline V gene has CDR1 SGHRS and CDR2 YFSETQ. CDR3 sequence (DNA): TGCGCCAGCAGCTTGCATCATGACAGGGAAGCTTTCTTT. It yields the protein CASSLHHDREAFF. The variable domain in full, with the rest retrieved from reference TRBV5-1 and TRBJ1-1, is KAGVTQTPRYLIKTRGQQVTLSCSPISGHRSVSWYQQTPGQGLQFLFEYFSETQRNKGNFPGRFSGRQFSNSRSEMNVSTLELGDSALYLCASSLHHDREAFFGQGTRLTVV.

This clonotype was observed a few times. V gene TRBV6-5 combines with J gene TRBJ1-1; no reliable D call. CDR1 MNHEY and CDR2 SVGAGI come from the germline V gene. The CDR3 loop spans 16 amino acids. V was clipped by 0 bases and J by 1 base, with 12 bases between them. The DNA of the CDR3 is TGTGCCAGCAGTTACTCGACGGTCAGGAGGAACACTGAAGCTTTCTTT. The encoded protein is CASSYSTVRRNTEAFF.

This clonotype was detected ten times or more. The chain carries TRBV29-1 and TRBJ2-7, with D uncertain. V was clipped by 4 bases and J by 2 bases, with 18 bases between them. Germline-derived CDR1 and CDR2 are SQVTM and ANQGSEA. This CDR3 region has 15 residues. The DNA of the CDR3 is TGCAGCGTTGGGAGCCTGGGCCAGAGAGCCTACGAGCAGTACTTC. This translates into CSVGSLGQRAYEQYF.

This rearrangement joins TRBV10-3 to TRBJ2-7; D possibly corresponds to TRBD1 (6 bases). V was pared by 3 bases and J by 11 bases, with 20 bases between. Germline V CDR1 and CDR2: ENHRY, SYGVKD. CDR3 length: 14 residues. CDR3 sequence reads: CAISEMGAIVSKYF. As DNA, the CDR3 is TGTGCCATCAGTGAAATGGGGGCCATAGTGAGCAAGTACTTC.

The chain couples TRBV15 to TRBJ2-2, with TRBD2 matching 9 bases. The CDR3 covers 16 residues. The germline gives CDR1 LNHNV, CDR2 YYDKDF (reference sequence). The trim removed 2 bases at V and 3 bases at J, leaving 4 bases unmatched. CDR3 sequence reads: CATSRSGTSYTGELFF. The CDR3 DNA sequence: TGTGCCACCAGCAGAAGTGGGACTAGCTACACCGGGGAGCTGTTTTTT. The full variable domain, in which reference TRBV15 and TRBJ2-2 provide the parts outside the CDR3, is DAMVIQNPRYQVTQFGKPVTLSCSQTLNHNVMYWYQQKSSQAPKLLFHYYDKDFNNEADTPDNFQSRRPNTSFCFLDIRSPGLGDTAMYLCATSRSGTSYTGELFFGEGSRLTVL.

The chain combines TRBV18 with TRBJ2-7; perhaps TRBD2 as D (5 bases). Between the trimmed V and J ends, which lost 2 bases and 2 bases, there was a span of 10 bases. This CDR3 is built from 14 residues. CDR1 and CDR2 from the germline V gene are KGHSH and LQKENI. The CDR3 reads CASSPSLGTYEQYF. For the CDR3, the DNA is TGTGCCAGCTCACCATCCCTCGGGACCTACGAGCAGTACTTC.